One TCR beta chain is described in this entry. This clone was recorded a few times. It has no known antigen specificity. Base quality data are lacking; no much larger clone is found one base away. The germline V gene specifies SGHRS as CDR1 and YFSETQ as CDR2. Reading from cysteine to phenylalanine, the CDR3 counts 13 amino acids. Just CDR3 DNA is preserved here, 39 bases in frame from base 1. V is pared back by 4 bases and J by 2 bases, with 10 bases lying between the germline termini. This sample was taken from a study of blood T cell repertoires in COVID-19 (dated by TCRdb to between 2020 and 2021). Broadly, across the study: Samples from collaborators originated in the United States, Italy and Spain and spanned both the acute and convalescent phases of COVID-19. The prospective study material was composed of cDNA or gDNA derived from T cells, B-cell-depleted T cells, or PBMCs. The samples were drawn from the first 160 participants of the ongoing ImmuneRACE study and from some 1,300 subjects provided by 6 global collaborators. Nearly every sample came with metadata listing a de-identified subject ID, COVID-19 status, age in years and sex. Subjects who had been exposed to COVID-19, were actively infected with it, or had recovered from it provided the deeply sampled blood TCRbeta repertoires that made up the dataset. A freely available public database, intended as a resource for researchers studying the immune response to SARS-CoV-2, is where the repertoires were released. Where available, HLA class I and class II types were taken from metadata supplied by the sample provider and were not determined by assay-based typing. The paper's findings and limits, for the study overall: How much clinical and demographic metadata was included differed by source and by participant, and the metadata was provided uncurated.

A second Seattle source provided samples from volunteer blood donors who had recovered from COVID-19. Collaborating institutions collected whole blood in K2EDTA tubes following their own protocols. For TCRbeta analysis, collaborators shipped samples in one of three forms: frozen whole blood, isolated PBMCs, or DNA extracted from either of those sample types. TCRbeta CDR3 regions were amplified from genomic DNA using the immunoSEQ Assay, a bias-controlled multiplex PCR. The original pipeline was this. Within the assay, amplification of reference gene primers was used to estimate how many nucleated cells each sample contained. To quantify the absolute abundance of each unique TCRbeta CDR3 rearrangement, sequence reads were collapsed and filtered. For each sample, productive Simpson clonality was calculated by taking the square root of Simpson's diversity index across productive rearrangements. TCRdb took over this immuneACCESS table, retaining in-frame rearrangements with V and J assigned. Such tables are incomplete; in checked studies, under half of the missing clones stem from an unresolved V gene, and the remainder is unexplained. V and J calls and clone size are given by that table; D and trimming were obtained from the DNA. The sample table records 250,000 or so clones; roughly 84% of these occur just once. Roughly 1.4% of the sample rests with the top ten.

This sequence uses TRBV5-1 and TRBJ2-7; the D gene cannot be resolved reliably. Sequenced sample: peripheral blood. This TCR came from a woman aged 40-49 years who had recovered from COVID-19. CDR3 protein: CASSTGSPYEQYF. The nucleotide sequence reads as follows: TGCGCCAGCAGCACCGGGTCTCCCTACGAGCAGTACTTC.